This T cell receptor beta chain was documented in a study of shared clonotypes between healthy human individuals. TCRdb's table, derived via immunoSEQ multiplex PCR, lists solely in-frame clones and lacks some. Here the sample spans some 690,000 clones, 90% being singletons. This clone was seen only a few times. Its cognate antigen is unknown. Germline-derived CDR1 and CDR2 are MNHNS and SASEGT. The CDR3 length is 14 residues. V lost 3 bases to trimming and J lost 0 bases, with 6 bases between them. Findings and limits, study-wide: At large depth, rarefaction still showed sorted-subset sequencing to be incomplete. Clonotype sharing across a handful of donors was observed for about 4.8% of naive CD4 clonotypes.

What was sequenced was memory CD8+ T cells from PBMCs. The subset was: CD45RO+ cells pooled with CCR7-negative TemRA cells. The V and J genes are TRBV6-1 and TRBJ1-5; D is unclear. This clonotype was obtained from a man aged 18 to 30 in good health. Some clones in this sample may be carry-over from other donors' samples. CDR3 bases: TGTGCCAGCAGTGACTTCCATAGCAATCAGCCCCAGCATTTT. Translating it yields CASSDFHSNQPQHF.